This TCR beta chain stems from a study of T cells after yellow fever vaccination. The wider study: Fractions of limited cellularity were prepared by means of SMART-Seq v4 Ultra Low Input.

Study results and caveats: The bulk population could contribute abundant contaminating clonotypes to FACS-sorted repertoires.

TCR cDNA, made by 5'RACE template switching, carried an added universal primer site and UMIs. One entry per CDR3 protein results from TCRdb running MiXCR on the 5' RACE reads. Of around 300,000 distinct CDR3 sequences detected, approximately 4% appear once; the ten largest clones hold around 23%. The CDR3 is 17 amino acids. CDR1 SGDLS and CDR2 YYNGEE come from the germline V gene. V gave up 0 bases and J gave up 1 base; unmatched junction bases: 7. The table lists this clonotype with many counts. What it recognizes is unknown. This TCR was recovered from a man aged 18 to 29 who received the YFV17D yellow fever vaccine. The chain couples TRBV9 to TRBJ2-5, with 9 bases matching TRBD2. The specimen was PBMCs, collected 5 days after the yellow fever booster vaccination. For the CDR3, the DNA is TGTGCCAGCAGCGTAGGGGGTAGCGGGGGCTCCCAAGAGACCCAGTACTTC. It encodes CASSVGGSGGSQETQYF.